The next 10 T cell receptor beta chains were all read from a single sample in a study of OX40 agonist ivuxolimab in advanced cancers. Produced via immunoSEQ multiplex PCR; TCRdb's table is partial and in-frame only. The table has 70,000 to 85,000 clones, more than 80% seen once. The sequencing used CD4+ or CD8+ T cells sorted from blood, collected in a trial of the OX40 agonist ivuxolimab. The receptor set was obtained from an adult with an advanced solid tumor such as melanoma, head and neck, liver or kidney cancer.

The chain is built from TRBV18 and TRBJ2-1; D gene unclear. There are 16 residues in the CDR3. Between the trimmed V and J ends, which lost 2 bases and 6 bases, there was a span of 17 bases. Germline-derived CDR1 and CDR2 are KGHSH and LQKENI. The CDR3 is CASSPVGTARANEQFF. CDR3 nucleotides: TGTGCCAGCTCACCAGTCGGCACAGCCCGGGCCAATGAGCAGTTCTTC.

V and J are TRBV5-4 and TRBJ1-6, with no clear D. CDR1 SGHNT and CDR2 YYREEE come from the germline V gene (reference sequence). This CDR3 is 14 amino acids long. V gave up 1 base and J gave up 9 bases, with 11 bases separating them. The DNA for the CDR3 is TGTGCCAGCAGCTTGAGGAGGGAATCTTCACCCCTCCACTTT. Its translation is CASSLRRESSPLHF. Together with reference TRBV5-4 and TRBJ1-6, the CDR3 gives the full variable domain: ETGVTQSPTHLIKTRGQQVTLRCSSQSGHNTVSWYQQALGQGPQFIFQYYREEENGRGNFPPRFSGLQFPNYSSELNVNALELDDSALYLCASSLRRESSPLHFGNGTRLTVT.

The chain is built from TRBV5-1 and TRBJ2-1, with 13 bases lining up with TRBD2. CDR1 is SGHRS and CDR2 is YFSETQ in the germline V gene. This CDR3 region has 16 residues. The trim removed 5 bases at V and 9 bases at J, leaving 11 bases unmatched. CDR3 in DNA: TGCGCCAGCAGAAGGACTAGCGGGGGTACGATCCTTGAGCAGTTCTTC. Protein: CASRRTSGGTILEQFF.

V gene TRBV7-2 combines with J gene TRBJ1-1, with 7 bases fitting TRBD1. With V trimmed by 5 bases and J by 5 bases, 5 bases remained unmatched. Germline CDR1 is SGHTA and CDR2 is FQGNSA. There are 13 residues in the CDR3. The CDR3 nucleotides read TGTGCCAGCAGCCGACAGGGAGGGACTGAAGCTTTCTTT. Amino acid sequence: CASSRQGGTEAFF.

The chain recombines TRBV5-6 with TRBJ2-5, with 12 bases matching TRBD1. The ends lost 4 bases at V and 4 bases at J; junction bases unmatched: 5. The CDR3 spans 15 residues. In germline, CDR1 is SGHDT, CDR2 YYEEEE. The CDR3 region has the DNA TGTGCCAGCAGCCAGGGACAGGGGGCTTCAGAGACCCAGTACTTC. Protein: CASSQGQGASETQYF.

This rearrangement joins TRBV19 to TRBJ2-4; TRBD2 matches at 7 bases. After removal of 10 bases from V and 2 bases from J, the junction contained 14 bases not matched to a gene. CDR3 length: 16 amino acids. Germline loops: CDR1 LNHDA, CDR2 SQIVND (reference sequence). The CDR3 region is CATSSWTSGSKNIQYF. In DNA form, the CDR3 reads TGTGCCACTAGCTCTTGGACTAGTGGGTCCAAAAACATTCAGTACTTC. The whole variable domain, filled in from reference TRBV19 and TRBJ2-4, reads DGGITQSPKYLFRKEGQNVTLSCEQNLNHDAMYWYRQDPGQGLRLIYYSQIVNDFQKGDIAEGYSVSREKKESFPLTVTSAQKNPTAFYLCATSSWTSGSKNIQYFGAGTRLSVL.

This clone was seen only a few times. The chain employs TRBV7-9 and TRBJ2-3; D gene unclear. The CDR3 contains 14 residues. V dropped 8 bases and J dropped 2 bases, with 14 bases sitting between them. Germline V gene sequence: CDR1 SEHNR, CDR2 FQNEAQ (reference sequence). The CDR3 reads CASAWSSPTDTQYF. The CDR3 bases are TGTGCCAGCGCATGGTCATCCCCCACAGATACGCAGTATTTT.

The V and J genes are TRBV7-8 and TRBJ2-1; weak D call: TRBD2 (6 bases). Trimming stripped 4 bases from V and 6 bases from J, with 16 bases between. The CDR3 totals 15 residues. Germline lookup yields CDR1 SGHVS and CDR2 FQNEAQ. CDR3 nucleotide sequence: TGTGCCAGCAGCTCACGGGGGACTCGCCTCAATGAGCAGTTCTTC. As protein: CASSSRGTRLNEQFF. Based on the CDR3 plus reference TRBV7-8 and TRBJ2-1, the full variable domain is GAGVSQSPRYKVAKRGQDVALRCDPISGHVSLFWYQQALGQGPEFLTYFQNEAQLDKSGLPSDRFFAERPEGSVSTLKIQRTQQEDSAVYLCASSSRGTRLNEQFFGPGTRLTVL.

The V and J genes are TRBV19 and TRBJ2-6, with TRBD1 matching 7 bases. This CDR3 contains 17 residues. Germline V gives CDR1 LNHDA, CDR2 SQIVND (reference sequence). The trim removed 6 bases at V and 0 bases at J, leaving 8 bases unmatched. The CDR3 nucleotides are TGTGCCAGTAGAGCCGGGACAGTGATCTCTGGGGCCAACGTCCTGACTTTC. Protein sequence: CASRAGTVISGANVLTF. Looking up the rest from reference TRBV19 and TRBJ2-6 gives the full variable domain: DGGITQSPKYLFRKEGQNVTLSCEQNLNHDAMYWYRQDPGQGLRLIYYSQIVNDFQKGDIAEGYSVSREKKESFPLTVTSAQKNPTAFYLCASRAGTVISGANVLTFGAGSRLTVL.

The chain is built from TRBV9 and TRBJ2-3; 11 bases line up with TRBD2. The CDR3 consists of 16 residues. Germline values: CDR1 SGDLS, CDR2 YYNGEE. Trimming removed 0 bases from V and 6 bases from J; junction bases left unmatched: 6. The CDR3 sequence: CASSVGPIAGGDTQYF. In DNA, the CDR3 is TGTGCCAGCAGCGTAGGGCCCATAGCGGGAGGGGATACGCAGTATTTT. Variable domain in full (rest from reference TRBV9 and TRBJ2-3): DSGVTQTPKHLITATGQRVTLRCSPRSGDLSVYWYQQSLDQGLQFLIQYYNGEERAKGNILERFSAQQFPDLHSELNLSSLELGDSALYFCASSVGPIAGGDTQYFGPGTRLTVL.